These T cell receptor beta chains were read from a single sample in a study of metastatic and nonmetastatic thyroid tumors. TCRdb re-clonotyped the PCR reads through MiXCR. This sample has 65,000 to 70,000 clones, with 14% found just once. The sequenced material came from blood. The receptors originated from a male donor with papillary thyroid cancer or a benign thyroid nodule (not recorded which). Some clones in this sample may be carry-over from other donors' samples. CDR3s include the opening cysteine and the closing phenylalanine or tryptophan. A D gene is named only where the DNA matches it firmly. Clone size is stated in some rows and not others, as once, few, many or a class when expanded.

d_gene,len,v_gene,abundance,j_gene,CDR3aa,CDR3nt
.,14,TRBV7-3,many,TRBJ1-1,CASSLDLGQGEAFF,TGTGCCAGCAGCTTAGATCTGGGGCAGGGCGAAGCTTTCTTT
.,14,TRBV5-6,.,TRBJ2-5,CASSFPQGGETQYF,TGTGCCAGCAGCTTTCCCCAGGGTGGCGAGACCCAGTACTTC
.,12,TRBV13,many,TRBJ2-5,CASSFSQETQYF,TGTGCCAGCAGCTTCAGTCAAGAGACCCAGTACTTC
.,12,TRBV9,many,TRBJ1-1,CASSGQDTEAFF,TGTGCCAGCAGCGGACAGGATACTGAAGCTTTCTTT
.,16,TRBV4-1,many,TRBJ2-2,CASSQLARAGTGELFF,TGCGCCAGCAGCCAGCTAGCGCGGGCTGGCACCGGGGAGCTGTTTTTT
.,13,TRBV10-1,many,TRBJ1-1,CAGLVDWDTEAFF,TGCGCCGGCCTAGTAGATTGGGACACTGAAGCTTTCTTT
.,15,TRBV7-6,many,TRBJ2-1,CASSLFSGSLNEQFF,TGTGCCAGCAGCCTCTTCTCCGGGAGCTTAAATGAGCAGTTCTTC
TRBD1,15,TRBV28,many,TRBJ2-7,CASTKSDRVGHEQYF,TGTGCCAGCACTAAGTCGGACAGGGTGGGACACGAGCAGTACTTC
.,11,TRBV5-6,many,TRBJ2-7,CASTRGREQYF,TGTGCCAGCACCCGGGGTCGGGAGCAGTACTTC
.,16,TRBV9,many,TRBJ1-3,CASSGSRGSTGNTIYF,TGTGCCAGCAGCGGTTCGAGGGGATCTACTGGAAACACCATATATTTT
TRBD1,17,TRBV4-3,many,TRBJ1-2,CASSLGTGGIANYGYTF,TGCGCCAGCAGCCTAGGGACAGGGGGAATAGCTAACTATGGCTACACCTTC
.,16,TRBV6-1,many,TRBJ2-6,CASSGDNLSGANVLTF,TGTGCCAGCAGCGGGGACAATCTCTCTGGGGCCAACGTCCTGACTTTC
TRBD1,18,TRBV11-1,many,TRBJ1-1,CASSYPTGGASGDTEAFF,TGTGCCAGCAGCTACCCCACAGGGGGCGCGTCGGGGGACACTGAAGCTTTCTTT
.,14,TRBV20-1,many,TRBJ2-2,CSAGRLGNTGELFF,TGCAGTGCCGGTAGACTGGGAAACACCGGGGAGCTGTTTTTT
.,14,TRBV12-5,.,TRBJ1-1,CASGTDISGAEAFF,TGTGCTAGTGGGACGGACATTTCCGGAGCTGAAGCTTTCTTT
.,13,TRBV4-2,many,TRBJ1-5,CASSREVWQPQHF,TGTGCCAGCAGCCGCGAGGTTTGGCAGCCCCAGCATTTT
TRBD1,16,TRBV7-8,few,TRBJ2-1,CASSSYGGYRGYEQFF,TGTGCCAGCAGCTCCTATGGGGGTTACAGGGGATATGAGCAGTTCTTC